In this sample, the clone carrying this T cell receptor (beta chain) turned up a few times. This entry comes from a study of human T cells and chemical hapten exposure. Turning to the study itself: The scalp of each patient received a weekly diphenylcyclopropenone dose for the full roughly 25-week study.

TCRdb re-derived calls from the RACE reads in MiXCR, one entry per CDR3 protein. The sample records around 100,000 distinct CDR3 sequences, about 11% being singletons. Time point of the sample: patch test 1, 2 weeks after DPC sensitization. Treatment described: therapeutic diphenylcyclopropenone sensitization with weekly scalp DPC. The material sequenced was whole blood, taken in connection with sensitization to the hapten diphenylcyclopropenone (DPC). The sequence derives from a woman aged 40 to 49 with alopecia areata. Some clones in this sample may be carry-over from other donors' samples.

The CDR3 loop reads CASSLRFSGRATDTQYF. Here the CDR3 DNA reads TGTGCCAGCAGCTTACGTTTTAGCGGGAGGGCCACAGATACGCAGTATTTT. The V gene is TRBV7-9, the J gene TRBJ2-3; 11 nucleotides line up with TRBD2. This CDR3 region has 17 residues. Losses at the gene ends were 2 bases for V and 2 bases for J; bases not matched to a gene: 6. Germline-derived CDR1 and CDR2 are SEHNR and FQNEAQ (reference sequence).